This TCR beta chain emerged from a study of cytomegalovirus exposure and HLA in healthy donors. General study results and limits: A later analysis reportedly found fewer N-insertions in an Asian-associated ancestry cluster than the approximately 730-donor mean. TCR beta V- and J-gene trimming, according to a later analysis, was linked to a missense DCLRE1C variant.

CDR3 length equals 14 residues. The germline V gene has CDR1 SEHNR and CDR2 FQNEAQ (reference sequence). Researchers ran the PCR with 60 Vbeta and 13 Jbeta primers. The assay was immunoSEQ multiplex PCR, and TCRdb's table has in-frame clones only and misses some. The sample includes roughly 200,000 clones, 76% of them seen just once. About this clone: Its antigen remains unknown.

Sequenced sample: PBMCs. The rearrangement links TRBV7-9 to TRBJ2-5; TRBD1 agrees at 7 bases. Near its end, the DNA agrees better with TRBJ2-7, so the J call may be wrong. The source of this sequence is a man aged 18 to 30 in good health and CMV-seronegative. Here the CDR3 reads CASSLWDSTYEQYF. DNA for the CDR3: TGTGCCAGCAGCTTATGGGACAGCACCTACGAGCAGTACTTC.